This is a list of T cell receptor beta chains from one sample in a study of blood T cell repertoires in COVID-19. Assay used: immunoSEQ multiplex PCR; TCRdb lists only in-frame clones, some missing. The sample lists 120,000 or so clones, approximately 90% seen once, with less than 3.5% in the top ten. The sequenced sample was peripheral blood. The receptors shown here come from a woman aged 50 to 60 with acute or convalescent COVID-19. CDR3s leave out the opening cysteine and the closing phenylalanine or tryptophan. The size field is filled for only some rows; it gives once, few, many or a size class.

V	size	J	CDR3
TRBV9	-	TRBJ2-3	ASSVDGRRASGSTDTQY
TRBV29-1	-	TRBJ2-7	SVEDRLYEQY
TRBV19	-	TRBJ1-2	ASRSTGPDKGYGYT
TRBV19	-	TRBJ2-2	ASSTTGTGELF
TRBV11-2	-	TRBJ2-5	ASSKAGQGGVLAETQY
TRBV27	-	TRBJ1-5	ASSLGQGAHQPQH
TRBV5-1	-	TRBJ2-7	ASSWTLGGEQY
TRBV2	-	TRBJ1-4	ASGRQGAGEKLF
TRBV4-2	-	TRBJ2-3	ASRGGLAGVQRSDTQY
TRBV7-9	-	TRBJ2-7	ASSLLSVGAGQY
TRBV19	-	TRBJ1-4	ASSPGGPPNEKLF
TRBV7-9	-	TRBJ2-5	ASSLTSSGIGETQY
TRBV6-2/TRBV6-3	few	TRBJ2-4	ASSYPADIQY
TRBV5-1	-	TRBJ2-1	ASSLSLLAGVFGEQF
TRBV3-1/TRBV3-2	-	TRBJ1-5	ASGTGTVNQPQH
TRBV11-2	-	TRBJ2-7	ASSPLVQPRVEQY
TRBV7-9	-	TRBJ1-4	ASSSPGQGEEKLF
TRBV27	-	TRBJ1-2	ASSLLGSYGYT
TRBV15	once	TRBJ1-4	ATSRDARTGGNEKLF
TRBV5-1	-	TRBJ2-7	ASSSVYASGRDEQY
TRBV19	-	TRBJ1-6	ASSIEGDNSPLH
TRBV6-6	-	TRBJ1-4	ASRETGVLGKLF
TRBV6-1	-	TRBJ1-1	ASSEGGGSTEAF
TRBV5-1	-	TRBJ1-3	ASSLGGAENTIY
TRBV18	-	TRBJ2-7	ASSLGERASYEQY
TRBV19	-	TRBJ1-5	ASRLGGTENQPQH
TRBV7-2	-	TRBJ1-3	ASSFGSSTGNTIY
TRBV16	-	TRBJ1-2	ASSQTQGLYGYT
TRBV28	-	TRBJ2-7	ASRRDKPYEQY
TRBV7-2	-	TRBJ1-6	ASSLLGTGGSPLH
TRBV7-8	-	TRBJ1-4	ASSYGSTNEKLF
TRBV5-4	-	TRBJ2-2	ASSRRRLAGQTGELF